This T cell receptor beta chain comes out of a study of Ad26.COV2.S vaccination and SARS-CoV-2 variants. In the study overall: Each vaccinee took Ad26.COV2.S intramuscularly, once or twice 56 days apart. Study observations and caveats: Greater spike-specific TCR breadth was seen in vaccine recipients than in placebo recipients.

Clones were sequenced by immunoSEQ multiplex PCR, and TCRdb holds only the in-frame ones, with some missing. Seen here are just under 250,000 clones, approximately 88% observed once, and the top ten hold roughly 10%. With respect to this clone: Antigen: not known.

Treatment defined: roughly 19 received Ad26.COV2.S at low or high dose, single or two shots; 5 received placebo; per-sample allocation not given. The investigators took samples on day 63 after the first vaccine or placebo injection. The V end was cut by 3 bases, the J end by 2 bases, with 10 bases between. Germline V gene sequence: CDR1 SGHNT, CDR2 YENEEA. The CDR3 covers 15 residues. The source is a person between 18 and 65 years old who received the Ad26.COV2.S COVID-19 vaccine or a placebo. The sample was peripheral blood, taken in a trial of Ad26.COV2.S vaccine versus placebo. The genes are TRBV11-3 and TRBJ2-2; D might be TRBD1 (6 bases). As DNA, the CDR3 is TGTGCCAGCAGCTTGGCCAGGGGAAACACCGGGGAGCTGTTTTTT. This translates into CASSLARGNTGELFF.